The 15 T cell receptor beta chains below come from one sample, sequenced in a study of memory CD4+ T cells and cytomegalovirus serostatus. The sort gate was single viable CD3+CD4+CD8-CD45RO+ cells for memory CD4+ T cells. Sequenced by immunoSEQ multiplex PCR; TCRdb stores in-frame clones only, minus some. Here the sample spans approximately 46,000 clones, about 74% being singletons. Sequenced material: memory CD4+ T cells from blood. Receptor source: an adult in good health and CMV-seropositive.

This clone was detected a few times. This chain's CDR3 is CASSPEQQDTQYF. CDR3 nucleotides: TGTGCCAGCTCACCGGAACAGCAAGATACGCAGTATTTT. The chain employs TRBV18 and TRBJ2-3, with D unresolved. Trimming cost V 3 bases and J 5 bases, with 9 bases left between them. CDR3 length: 13 residues. Germline CDR1 is KGHSH and CDR2 is LQKENI.

The chain is built from TRBV11-2 and TRBJ2-1, with D tentatively TRBD1 or TRBD2 (5 bases each). V was pared by 5 bases and J by 4 bases, with 12 bases between. The CDR3 is 14 residues long. Germline V gene lookup returns CDR1 SGHAT and CDR2 FQNNGV. CDR3 amino acids: CASSPPGPYNEQFF. CDR3 bases: TGTGCCAGCAGCCCGCCGGGACCGTACAATGAGCAGTTCTTC.

This chain connects TRBV5-4 to TRBJ2-2; tentatively, D is TRBD2 (6 bases). Trimming took 4 bases from V and 6 from J, leaving 13 bases between them. The CDR3 sequence is 14 residues long. Germline assignment: CDR1 SGHNT and CDR2 YYREEE (reference sequence). The chain's CDR3 is CASSRAGTPGELFF. The CDR3 nucleotides are TGTGCCAGCAGCCGCGCCGGGACTCCCGGGGAGCTGTTTTTT.

The chain carries TRBV6-1 and TRBJ1-3; a weak D match, TRBD1 (5 bases). The ends were cut back, 4 bases at V and 2 bases at J, with 9 bases in the middle. The germline V gene has CDR1 MNHNS and CDR2 SASEGT. CDR3 length equals 14 residues. CDR3 sequence reads: CASSVTVPGNTIYF. DNA for the CDR3: TGTGCCAGCAGTGTGACAGTCCCTGGAAACACCATATATTTT.

CDR3 bases: TGTGCCAGCAGCTTAGGGGTCAGGGGGAATCAGCCCCAGCATTTT. Protein sequence: CASSLGVRGNQPQHF. This chain joins TRBV7-2 and TRBJ1-5; 7 nucleotides agree with TRBD1. Trimming cost V 1 base and J 4 bases; bases outside gene matches: 4. There are 15 residues in the CDR3. Germline V gene data show CDR1 as SGHTA and CDR2 as FQGNSA.

This clone was counted a few times. This chain uses TRBV12-5 with TRBJ1-5; a possible D gene is TRBD1 (5 bases). This CDR3 spans 13 amino acids. Trimming cost V 1 base and J 10 bases, with 11 bases left between them. CDR1 is LGHNT and CDR2 is FRNRAP in the germline V gene. The CDR3 sequence: CASGLGGDAPQHF. For the CDR3, the DNA is TGTGCTAGTGGTTTGGGAGGGGACGCACCCCAGCATTTT.

This sequence joins TRBV18 and TRBJ1-1; no definite D call. V lost 2 bases to trimming and J lost 0 bases, with 10 bases between them. Per germline, CDR1 KGHSH and CDR2 LQKENI. This CDR3 region has 15 residues. The CDR3 DNA reads as TGTGCCAGCTCACCAAGGGTAAGGATGAACACTGAAGCTTTCTTT. This codes for CASSPRVRMNTEAFF.

The chain couples TRBV6-9 to TRBJ1-2; D is possibly TRBD1 (6 bases). Germline CDR1 is MNHGY and CDR2 is SVAAGI. This CDR3 is 15 amino acids long. Trimming cost V 3 bases and J 2 bases, with 13 bases left between them. The CDR3 is CASSYSGAGNYGYTF. CDR3 nucleotides: TGTGCCAGCAGTTACTCAGGGGCGGGAAACTATGGCTACACCTTC.

This chain connects TRBV7-2 to TRBJ2-1, with D tentatively TRBD2 (6 bases). Looked up from germline, CDR1 is SGHTA and CDR2 is FQGNSA. The CDR3 loop spans 16 amino acids. V lost 1 base to trimming and J lost 4 bases, with 14 bases between them. The CDR3 DNA sequence: TGTGCCAGCAGCTTAGTTCGACTAGTGCGATACAATGAGCAGTTCTTC. It is translated as CASSLVRLVRYNEQFF.

The chain combines TRBV5-6 with TRBJ1-1; D perhaps matches TRBD1 (5 bases). V was clipped by 4 bases and J by 4 bases, with 14 bases between them. CDR1 and CDR2 (germline): SGHDT, YYEEEE. The CDR3 contains 14 residues. The CDR3: CASSDAGTSTEAFF. The CDR3 DNA reads TGTGCCAGCAGCGACGCCGGGACTTCCACTGAAGCTTTCTTT.

In DNA form, the CDR3 reads TGTGCCAGCAGCCTAATAGCGGGGAGGTACAATGAGCAGTTCTTC. As protein: CASSLIAGRYNEQFF. J is TRBJ2-1 and V is TRBV11-2; TRBD2 matches at 8 bases. Per germline, CDR1 SGHAT and CDR2 FQNNGV. The CDR3 consists of 15 residues. The J segment lost 4 bases and the V segment lost 5 bases, leaving 7 bases of the junction unmatched.

The V call is TRBV6-5, the J call TRBJ1-5; 8 nucleotides agree with TRBD1. Germline V gene sequence: CDR1 MNHEY, CDR2 SVGAGI. V trimming: 4 bases; J trimming: 5 bases; junction bases outside the gene matches: 4. The CDR3 loop spans 14 amino acids. The CDR3: CASSFQTGDQPQHF. The DNA of the CDR3 is TGTGCCAGCAGTTTCCAGACAGGGGATCAGCCCCAGCATTTT.

The chain carries TRBV19 and TRBJ1-2, with 9 bases identical to TRBD1. The CDR3 spans 14 residues. Germline loops: CDR1 LNHDA, CDR2 SQIVND (reference sequence). Trimming removed 3 bases from V and 8 bases from J; junction bases left unmatched: 7. The CDR3 spells CASSIGTGTVGYTF. The CDR3 DNA sequence: TGTGCCAGTAGTATTGGGACAGGGACTGTCGGCTACACCTTC.

This clone was detected once. The chain uses TRBV6-1 and TRBJ1-1; 7 nucleotides agree with TRBD1. V lost 7 bases, J lost 0 bases, and 5 bases stayed unmatched. Per the germline V gene, CDR1 is MNHNS and CDR2 is SASEGT. The CDR3 spans 14 residues. CDR3 bases: TGTGCCAGCATTAAGGACAGGCTGAACACTGAAGCTTTCTTT. Translated, it gives CASIKDRLNTEAFF.

In the case of this clone: The junction differs from germline at one of its ends, possibly a read error. V and J are TRBV5-8 and TRBJ1-2; 10 nucleotides align to TRBD1. Germline assignment: CDR1 SGHTS and CDR2 YDEGEE. This CDR3 spans 18 amino acids. The CDR3 DNA reads TGCGCCAGCAGCCAACTCTGGACCGGGACAGGGGTCAACTATGGCTACACCTTC. Amino acids: CASSQLWTGTGVNYGYTF. Full variable domain (remainder filled in from reference TRBV5-8 and TRBJ1-2): EAGVTQSPTHLIKTRGQQATLRCSPISGHTSVYWYQQALGLGLQFLLWYDEGEERNRGNFPPRFSGRQFPNYSSELNVNALELEDSALYLCASSQLWTGTGVNYGYTFGSGTRLTVV.